Below, one T cell receptor beta chain is given with its context. The method was immunoSEQ multiplex PCR; TCRdb's version includes in-frame clones alone and lacks a portion of them. The sample has about 160,000 clones, 81% seen once. This sample is part of a study of blood T cell repertoires in COVID-19. Sample: peripheral blood. The receptor was isolated from a man aged 55 to 70 with active or convalescent COVID-19.

The CDR3 region has the DNA TGCAGTGCCAGTGGACAGGTTCGATCCTACAATGAGCAGTTCTTC. It specifies CSASGQVRSYNEQFF. V and J are TRBV20-1 and TRBJ2-1, with 7 nucleotides matching TRBD1. Germline V lookup: CDR1 DFQATT, CDR2 SNEGSKA (reference sequence). This CDR3 is built from 15 residues. The V gene end was trimmed by 6 bases and the J gene end by 1 base; junction bases not matched to a gene: 9.